This TCR beta chain originates from a study of vaccination effects on CD4 cells after COVID-19. General observations from the study: Clones from infection and from vaccination both contracted markedly late after vaccination. The study found that only 1 of 255 vaccine-induced clones from healthy vaccinees cross-reacted with common cold coronaviruses.

The method was immunoSEQ multiplex PCR; TCRdb's version includes in-frame clones alone and lacks a portion of them. The sample consists of 26,000 or so clones, roughly 70% of them appearing once. With regard to this clone: Its antigen is still unknown.

ViraFEST assay sequencing came after antigen-specific CD4+ T cells were expanded with viral peptide pools. At the end of 9 to 11 days of culture, CD4+ T cells were isolated. Prior SARS-CoV-2 infection was absent in the vaccine recipients, as shown by negative nucleocapsid antibodies. PBMC cultures contained approximately 1.8 million cells per well, approximately 11 IU/ml IL-2 and around 9.3 ug/ml peptides. Fresh IL-2-containing medium replaced half the medium on days 3 and 7. The clonotype was recovered from a human donor who received a COVID-19 vaccine. The material was CD4+ T cells from PBMCs cultured with HCoV-NL63 spike peptides, obtained before COVID-19 vaccination.

CDR3 nucleotide sequence: TGTGCCAGCAGACTTAGGGGTCGGCCTGAAGCTTTCTTT. Its translation is CASRLRGRPEAFF. The chain couples TRBV13 to TRBJ1-1; perhaps TRBD1 as D (5 bases). V was trimmed by 6 bases and J by 6 bases, leaving 14 bases between them. The CDR3 runs to 13 residues. Germline values: CDR1 PRHDT, CDR2 FYEKMQ (reference sequence).